Presented here are 24 T cell receptor beta chains from one specimen sequenced in a study of blood T cell repertoires in COVID-19. Profiling relied on immunoSEQ multiplex PCR, and the TCRdb table lists in-frame clones only, not all of them. There are 200,000 or so clones in the sample; approximately 82% occur only once, and 6.9% lies in the top ten. The sample comprised peripheral blood. The receptors shown here come from a human donor with acute or convalescent COVID-19. The donor label of this sample is uncertain.

The genes are TRBV5-5 and TRBJ2-2, with D possibly matching TRBD2 (6 bases). The CDR3 runs 15 residues. Germline loops: CDR1 SGHKS, CDR2 YYEKEE (reference sequence). Trimming stripped 2 bases from V and 5 bases from J, with 13 bases between. The CDR3 protein is CASSFVAGLTGELFF. DNA for the CDR3: TGTGCCAGCAGCTTTGTGGCGGGATTGACCGGGGAGCTGTTTTTT.

V gene TRBV5-6 combines with J gene TRBJ1-4, with TRBD1 identical over 8 bases. Germline V gene sequence: CDR1 SGHDT, CDR2 YYEEEE. The CDR3 covers 14 residues. Losses at the gene ends were 4 bases for V and 7 bases for J; bases not matched to a gene: 6. The chain's CDR3 is CASSPGGAGEKLFF. Here the CDR3 DNA reads TGTGCCAGCAGCCCAGGGGGCGCGGGTGAAAAACTGTTTTTT.

This chain joins TRBV6-5 and TRBJ1-5, with 7 bases that match TRBD1. The germline V gene encodes CDR1 MNHEY and CDR2 SVGAGI. V dropped 5 bases and J dropped 4; count of bases not matched to a gene: 8. The CDR3 is 15 residues long. The chain's CDR3 is CASSTGTAANQPQHF. The CDR3 bases are TGTGCCAGCAGTACCGGGACAGCCGCTAATCAGCCCCAGCATTTT.

The chain has TRBV14 and TRBJ2-7; possible D gene TRBD1, 6 bases. Trimming cost V 4 bases and J 2 bases, with 15 bases left between them. Germline CDR1 and CDR2: SGHDN and FVKESK. This CDR3 region has 15 residues. Written as DNA, the CDR3 is TGTGCCAGCAGCCCCCTAGGGACACTCGCCTACGAGCAGTACTTC. Its translation is CASSPLGTLAYEQYF.

The rearrangement links TRBV9 to TRBJ2-1, with TRBD2 as a possible D gene (7 bases). Germline-derived CDR1 and CDR2 are SGDLS and YYNGEE. Trimming took 4 bases from V and 9 from J, leaving 17 bases between them. The CDR3 is made up of 14 amino acids. The CDR3 DNA follows: TGTGCCAGCAGCCTCCGCGGGGGCGGGGGTGAGCAGTTCTTC. Protein sequence: CASSLRGGGGEQFF.

The chain links TRBV24-1 to TRBJ2-3; D perhaps matches TRBD1 (5 bases). CDR1 and CDR2 from the germline V gene are KGHDR and SFDVKD. The V end lost 4 bases, the J end lost 4 bases, and 8 bases lay between the germline ends. This CDR3 region has 13 residues. DNA for the CDR3: TGTGCCACCAGTGAAGGGGCAGCAGATACGCAGTATTTT. It translates to CATSEGAADTQYF.

The V call is TRBV29-1, the J call TRBJ2-1; TRBD1 matches 7 bases. Per germline, CDR1 SQVTM and CDR2 ANQGSEA. CDR3 size: 13 residues. Trimming removed 6 bases from V and 3 bases from J; junction bases left unmatched: 5. This CDR3 reads CSVRTGDYNEQFF. The CDR3 region has the DNA TGCAGCGTGAGAACAGGGGACTACAATGAGCAGTTCTTC.

V gene TRBV5-8 combines with J gene TRBJ1-1; D not certain. The CDR3 contains 14 residues. Trimming left V 3 bases short and J 1 base short, with 10 bases between. Per the germline V gene, CDR1 is SGHTS and CDR2 is YDEGEE. This CDR3 reads CASSSPGWNTEAFF. Written as DNA, the CDR3 is TGTGCCAGCAGCTCGCCGGGGTGGAACACTGAAGCTTTCTTT.

V gene TRBV5-1 combines with J gene TRBJ1-5, with 7 bases aligning to TRBD1. The V gene end was trimmed by 4 bases and the J gene end by 3 bases; junction bases not matched to a gene: 4. This CDR3 region has 14 residues. Germline V gene sequence: CDR1 SGHRS, CDR2 YFSETQ. The CDR3 spells CASSRTGVNQPQHF. CDR3 sequence (DNA): TGCGCCAGCAGCAGAACAGGGGTCAATCAGCCCCAGCATTTT.

The chain has TRBV30 and TRBJ2-1; D is unresolved. The CDR3 sequence is 14 residues long. Germline V lookup: CDR1 GTSNPN, CDR2 SVGIG (reference sequence). The V gene lost 3 bases and the J gene lost 0 bases, with 9 bases spanning the gap. CDR3 coding DNA: TGTGCCTGGAGGGGCCCTGGCTCCTACAATGAGCAGTTCTTC. Translating it yields CAWRGPGSYNEQFF.

This clone was picked up a small number of times. The rearrangement joins TRBV19 to TRBJ2-7; D perhaps matches TRBD1 (6 bases). The germline V gene has CDR1 LNHDA and CDR2 SQIVND (reference sequence). The CDR3 has 15 residues. V was shortened by 2 bases and J by 0 bases, with 11 bases between the two germline ends. The chain's CDR3 is CASSILQGSSYEQYF. The CDR3 region has the DNA TGTGCCAGTAGTATACTTCAGGGGAGCTCCTACGAGCAGTACTTC.

The gene calls are TRBV7-9 and TRBJ2-1, with 12 bases fitting TRBD1. Germline V gene lookup returns CDR1 SEHNR and CDR2 FQNEAQ (reference sequence). The trim removed 5 bases at V and 7 bases at J, leaving 6 bases unmatched. This CDR3 contains 15 residues. In DNA, the CDR3 is TGTGCCAGCAGCCCGACGGGACAGGGGGCAAATGAGCAGTTCTTC. Its translation: CASSPTGQGANEQFF.

V and J are TRBV19 and TRBJ2-6; 9 nucleotides match TRBD2. With 6 bases clipped from V and 0 bases from J, the junction kept 9 bases outside the gene matches. Germline CDR1 reads LNHDA; CDR2 reads SQIVND (reference sequence). This CDR3 comprises 18 residues. The CDR3 DNA follows: TGTGCCAGTAGCTCGTCCAGCGGGAGGACCTCTGGGGCCAACGTCCTGACTTTC. Translation gives CASSSSSGRTSGANVLTF.

This chain joins TRBV5-1 and TRBJ1-5; TRBD1 agrees at 8 bases. Losses at the gene ends were 4 bases for V and 3 bases for J; bases not matched to a gene: 3. Germline V lookup: CDR1 SGHRS, CDR2 YFSETQ. This CDR3 contains 14 residues. CDR3 in DNA: TGCGCCAGCAGCCCGACAGGGGACAATCAGCCCCAGCATTTT. Protein: CASSPTGDNQPQHF.

The genes are TRBV24-1 and TRBJ2-2, with 9 nucleotides matching TRBD1. Trimming at V came to 6 bases and at J to 5 bases, leaving 3 bases not matched to a gene. Per germline, CDR1 KGHDR and CDR2 SFDVKD. This CDR3 is 14 amino acids long. CDR3 loop: CATSRDRGTGELFF. CDR3 nucleotides: TGTGCCACCAGTAGAGACAGGGGGACCGGGGAGCTGTTTTTT.

J is TRBJ2-1 and V is TRBV11-1; 9 bases align to TRBD2. The V gene's germline CDR1 is SGHAT and CDR2 FQDESV (reference sequence). V trimming: 8 bases; J trimming: 6 bases; junction bases outside the gene matches: 5. CDR3 length: 13 residues. The CDR3 region has the DNA TGTGCCAGCGCCGGGACTAGCCCCAATGAGCAGTTCTTC. Protein product: CASAGTSPNEQFF.

The chain has TRBV15 and TRBJ1-1; no firm D call. This CDR3 has 15 residues. The germline V and J ends were trimmed by 1 base and 1 base, with 10 bases remaining between them. Germline loops: CDR1 LNHNV, CDR2 YYDKDF (reference sequence). The CDR3 loop is CATSRVRDGNTEAFF. Written as DNA, the CDR3 is TGTGCCACCAGCAGAGTTCGAGATGGGAACACTGAAGCTTTCTTT.

The gene calls are TRBV12-3 or TRBV12-4 and TRBJ2-1; D is uncertain. V gave up 5 bases and J gave up 7 bases, with 6 bases separating them. The CDR3 covers 11 residues. The CDR3, as DNA: TGTGCCAGCAGTACGAGGAATGAGCAGTTCTTC. It specifies CASSTRNEQFF.

The V call is TRBV7-2, the J call TRBJ1-4; a weak D match, TRBD1 (5 bases). This CDR3 contains 15 residues. Germline CDR1 SGHTA, CDR2 FQGNSA. Trimming cost V 4 bases and J 3 bases, with 12 bases left between them. The CDR3, as DNA: TGTGCCAGCAGCTCAGGGTACGGTTCTAATGAAAAACTGTTTTTT. Protein: CASSSGYGSNEKLFF.

The chain links TRBV19 to TRBJ1-3; perhaps TRBD1 as D (5 bases). The germline gives CDR1 LNHDA, CDR2 SQIVND (reference sequence). The CDR3 contains 16 residues. The germline V and J ends were trimmed by 5 bases and 0 bases, with 14 bases remaining between them. The CDR3 coding sequence is TGTGCCAGTAGTGCGGCGGACATGGACTCTGGAAACACCATATATTTT. Its translation is CASSAADMDSGNTIYF.

This sequence joins TRBV27 and TRBJ2-5, with TRBD2 matching over 10 bases. Germline lookup yields CDR1 MNHEY and CDR2 SMNVEV (reference sequence). The CDR3 contains 15 residues. The J segment lost 4 bases and the V segment lost 5 bases, leaving 7 bases of the junction unmatched. DNA of the CDR3: TGTGCCAGCAGTACTCTAGCGGGAGTAGGAGAGACCCAGTACTTC. Translating gives CASSTLAGVGETQYF.

The genes are TRBV6-5 and TRBJ2-7, with D unresolved. Trimming cost V 0 bases and J 6 bases, with 12 bases left between them. Per germline, CDR1 MNHEY and CDR2 SVGAGI. The CDR3 is 14 residues long. CDR3 residues: CASSYSWLGSEQYF. The CDR3 bases are TGTGCCAGCAGTTACTCGTGGCTAGGTTCCGAGCAGTACTTC.

This clone was seen just once. The V call is TRBV9, the J call TRBJ2-5, with D possibly TRBD1 on 6 matching bases. Looked up from germline, CDR1 is SGDLS and CDR2 is YYNGEE. The CDR3 loop spans 14 amino acids. V lost 1 base and J 4 bases, leaving 11 bases between the germline ends. CDR3: CASSVRTGSETQYF. The CDR3 nucleotides read TGTGCCAGCAGCGTACGTACAGGGTCAGAGACCCAGTACTTC.

The chain carries TRBV7-2 and TRBJ2-1; tentatively, D is TRBD2 (6 bases). V was cut by 4 bases and J by 0 bases, with 16 bases left in between. This CDR3 spans 17 amino acids. Looked up from germline, CDR1 is SGHTA and CDR2 is FQGNSA. CDR3 protein: CASSSSGLGSSYNEQFF. The CDR3 DNA follows: TGTGCCAGCAGCTCCTCGGGACTGGGAAGCTCCTACAATGAGCAGTTCTTC.